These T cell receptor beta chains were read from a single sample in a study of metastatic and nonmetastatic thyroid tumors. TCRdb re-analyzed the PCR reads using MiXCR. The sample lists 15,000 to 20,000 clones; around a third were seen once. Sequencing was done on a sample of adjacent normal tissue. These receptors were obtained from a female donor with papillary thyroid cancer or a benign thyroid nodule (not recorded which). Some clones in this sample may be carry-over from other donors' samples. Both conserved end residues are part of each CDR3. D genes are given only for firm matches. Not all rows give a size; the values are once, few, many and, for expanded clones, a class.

CDR3 protein: CASSLQTFYEQYF
CDR3 DNA: TGTGCCAGCAGCTTGCAGACCTTCTACGAGCAGTACTTC
J gene: TRBJ2-7
CDR3 length: 13
V gene: TRBV5-5
clone size: NA
D gene: NA

CDR3 protein: CATSDPKGQSYGYTF
CDR3 DNA: TGTGCCACCAGTGACCCGAAGGGACAGAGCTATGGCTACACCTTC
J gene: TRBJ1-2
CDR3 length: 15
V gene: TRBV24-1
clone size: NA
D gene: TRBD1

CDR3 protein: CASSLVGGNTGELFF
CDR3 DNA: TGCGCCAGCAGCTTGGTCGGCGGGAACACCGGGGAGCTGTTTTTT
J gene: TRBJ2-2
CDR3 length: 15
V gene: TRBV5-1
clone size: NA
D gene: NA

CDR3 protein: CSARGQGQVTYEQYF
CDR3 DNA: TGCAGTGCTAGAGGCCAGGGACAGGTCACCTACGAGCAGTACTTC
J gene: TRBJ2-7
CDR3 length: 15
V gene: TRBV20-1
clone size: NA
D gene: TRBD1

CDR3 protein: CASSSPDGHTEAFF
CDR3 DNA: TGTGCCAGCAGTTCTCCGGACGGGCACACTGAAGCTTTCTTT
J gene: TRBJ1-1
CDR3 length: 14
V gene: TRBV12-3/TRBV12-4
clone size: few
D gene: NA

CDR3 protein: CASRLGEKDTGELFF
CDR3 DNA: TGTGCCAGCAGACTAGGAGAAAAGGACACCGGGGAGCTGTTTTTT
J gene: TRBJ2-2
CDR3 length: 15
V gene: TRBV6-2/TRBV6-3
clone size: few
D gene: NA

CDR3 protein: CATSRDLTGGSDTQYF
CDR3 DNA: TGTGCCACCAGCAGAGATTTAACGGGAGGGTCAGATACGCAGTATTTT
J gene: TRBJ2-3
CDR3 length: 16
V gene: TRBV15
clone size: NA
D gene: TRBD2

CDR3 protein: CSASGPAQEYEKLFF
CDR3 DNA: TGCAGTGCTAGTGGGCCGGCACAGGAATATGAAAAACTGTTTTTT
J gene: TRBJ1-4
CDR3 length: 15
V gene: TRBV20-1
clone size: NA
D gene: NA

CDR3 protein: CASSPTGPPLSNQPQHF
CDR3 DNA: TGTGCCAGCAGTCCGACAGGACCCCCATTAAGCAATCAGCCCCAGCATTTT
J gene: TRBJ1-5
CDR3 length: 17
V gene: TRBV12-3/TRBV12-4
clone size: medium-sized
D gene: NA

CDR3 protein: CASSSRGRGELTDTQYF
CDR3 DNA: TGTGCCAGCAGCTCGCGAGGGAGGGGTGAACTCACAGATACGCAGTATTTT
J gene: TRBJ2-3
CDR3 length: 17
V gene: TRBV7-6
clone size: NA
D gene: TRBD2

CDR3 protein: CASLEALGGEQYF
CDR3 DNA: TGTGCCAGCTTGGAGGCCCTCGGGGGCGAGCAGTACTTC
J gene: TRBJ2-7
CDR3 length: 13
V gene: TRBV18
clone size: NA
D gene: NA

CDR3 protein: CSASRSRGQTYEQYF
CDR3 DNA: TGCAGTGCTAGTAGATCTCGGGGGCAGACCTACGAGCAGTACTTC
J gene: TRBJ2-7
CDR3 length: 15
V gene: TRBV20-1
clone size: NA
D gene: NA

CDR3 protein: CASKAGTSGNANTGELFF
CDR3 DNA: TGCGCCAGCAAAGCCGGGACTAGCGGGAATGCGAACACCGGGGAGCTGTTTTTT
J gene: TRBJ2-2
CDR3 length: 18
V gene: TRBV10-1
clone size: few
D gene: TRBD2

CDR3 protein: CASSPGTSYEQYF
CDR3 DNA: TGTGCCAGTAGTCCCGGGACTAGCTACGAGCAGTACTTC
J gene: TRBJ2-7
CDR3 length: 13
V gene: TRBV19
clone size: few
D gene: TRBD2

CDR3 protein: CASSFRGQLIYEQYF
CDR3 DNA: TGTGCCAGCAGCTTCAGGGGCCAACTAATCTACGAGCAGTACTTC
J gene: TRBJ2-7
CDR3 length: 15
V gene: TRBV5-6
clone size: many
D gene: NA

CDR3 protein: CASSPGQFYEQYF
CDR3 DNA: TGTGCCAGCAGTCCAGGACAGTTTTACGAGCAGTACTTC
J gene: TRBJ2-7
CDR3 length: 13
V gene: TRBV12-3/TRBV12-4
clone size: NA
D gene: NA

CDR3 protein: CASKGLGPSSYEQYF
CDR3 DNA: TGCGCCAGCAAGGGACTCGGACCGAGCTCCTACGAGCAGTACTTC
J gene: TRBJ2-7
CDR3 length: 15
V gene: TRBV5-1
clone size: NA
D gene: NA

CDR3 protein: CASSLVGQGYEQYF
CDR3 DNA: TGCGCCAGCAGCTTGGTTGGACAGGGTTACGAGCAGTACTTC
J gene: TRBJ2-7
CDR3 length: 14
V gene: TRBV5-1
clone size: NA
D gene: TRBD1

CDR3 protein: CASSQVTGGTGANVLTF
CDR3 DNA: TGCGCCAGCAGCCAAGTGACAGGGGGCACTGGGGCCAACGTCCTGACTTTC
J gene: TRBJ2-6
CDR3 length: 17
V gene: TRBV4-1
clone size: medium-sized
D gene: TRBD1

CDR3 protein: CASSQLQGPYGYTF
CDR3 DNA: TGTGCCAGCAGCCAATTACAGGGGCCCTATGGCTACACCTTC
J gene: TRBJ1-2
CDR3 length: 14
V gene: TRBV14
clone size: NA
D gene: TRBD1

CDR3 protein: CASSLLTGANGYTF
CDR3 DNA: TGTGCCAGCAGCTTACTGACAGGGGCTAATGGCTACACCTTC
J gene: TRBJ1-2
CDR3 length: 14
V gene: TRBV7-9
clone size: NA
D gene: TRBD1

CDR3 protein: CASSLVGTSGSYNEQFF
CDR3 DNA: TGTGCCAGCAGCTTAGTCGGGACTAGCGGGTCCTACAATGAGCAGTTCTTC
J gene: TRBJ2-1
CDR3 length: 17
V gene: TRBV11-2
clone size: NA
D gene: TRBD2

CDR3 protein: CASSLDGNRGIYGYTF
CDR3 DNA: TGTGCCAGCTCTTTGGATGGAAACAGGGGGATCTATGGCTACACCTTC
J gene: TRBJ1-2
CDR3 length: 16
V gene: TRBV6-2/TRBV6-3
clone size: few
D gene: TRBD1